Listed below are T cell receptor beta chains from one sample, sequenced in a study of identical twins. TCRdb recomputed calls from the 5' RACE reads with MiXCR, one row per CDR3 protein. The sample gives 500,000 to 550,000 distinct CDR3 sequences, around 20% of which show up once; about 0.93% is in the top ten. These same data were also listed under a study on T cells expressing NK-cell markers.

The sequenced material came from CD4+ T cells sorted from blood. These receptors all stem from a woman aged 18-29 years in good health. Each CDR3 is given without its conserved first and last residue.

TRBV20-1	TRBJ2-5	SARYPRGAGETQY
TRBV5-5	TRBJ2-7	ASSLAGDGEQY
TRBV7-8	TRBJ2-1	ASVLSAAGGNPRNEQF
TRBV12-3/TRBV12-4	TRBJ2-7	ASSPWTSLIYEQY
TRBV19	TRBJ1-5	ASSLLVGRGNQPQH
TRBV20-1	TRBJ2-7	SARDRDSPYEQY
TRBV30	TRBJ2-3	AWNRREGTDTQY
TRBV6-2/TRBV6-3	TRBJ2-3	ASSYSMGVAGTDTQY
TRBV15	TRBJ2-3	ATSTKRTQY
TRBV20-1	TRBJ2-3	SALTSGGAGDTQY
TRBV5-5	TRBJ2-2	ASSLQGHRELF
TRBV12-3/TRBV12-4	TRBJ1-1	ASSFREGSTEAF
TRBV9	TRBJ2-2	ASSAWGGRGENTGELF
TRBV6-2/TRBV6-3	TRBJ2-1	ASSSGTRPLYNEQF
TRBV20-1	TRBJ2-7	SATDTSGGTYEQY
TRBV5-8	TRBJ2-5	ASKRVRETQY
TRBV29-1	TRBJ2-1	SVEDRDSNEQF
TRBV9	TRBJ2-7	ASSSDPFYEQY
TRBV27	TRBJ2-2	AIGRGTGELF
TRBV5-1	TRBJ2-5	ASSRRAGTLETQY
TRBV20-1	TRBJ2-3	SAQQGRLAVDTQY
TRBV5-1	TRBJ2-7	ASSWEGSYEQY
TRBV4-2	TRBJ2-3	ASSRERPDTQY
TRBV20-1	TRBJ1-2	SATRQGEGYT
TRBV12-3/TRBV12-4	TRBJ2-1	ASSLLGTPEQF
TRBV20-1	TRBJ1-2	SASGVNYGYT
TRBV5-1	TRBJ2-1	ASALTGAYNEQF
TRBV11-3	TRBJ2-1	ASSPGLDPYNEQF
TRBV5-5	TRBJ2-6	ASSGRQGAIGGANVLT
TRBV6-5	TRBJ2-6	ASSWSRSSGANVLT
TRBV20-1	TRBJ2-3	SARVSQGTDTQY
TRBV3-1	TRBJ1-2	ASSHRGQGGYT
TRBV20-1	TRBJ1-3	SARGHVGNTIY
TRBV7-9	TRBJ1-1	ASSLVQTEAF
TRBV7-9	TRBJ2-1	ASNPISLYNEQF
TRBV10-3	TRBJ2-1	ATKDLQGSSYNEQF
TRBV10-3	TRBJ1-2	AISPTRGGRANYGYT
TRBV20-1	TRBJ2-1	SARDLGLAGNEQF
TRBV15	TRBJ2-2	ATSRVQITGELF
TRBV29-1	TRBJ1-1	SVRTGVITEAF
TRBV11-2	TRBJ2-2	ASSLEPALGIGELF
TRBV20-1	TRBJ2-1	SASPIYNEQF
TRBV20-1	TRBJ2-7	SAASGRGTGEQY
TRBV5-1	TRBJ1-6	ASSPRTGGRSPLH
TRBV7-2	TRBJ2-1	ASSSRLGEQF
TRBV12-3/TRBV12-4	TRBJ2-2	ASTKSNTGELF
TRBV3-2	TRBJ2-5	ASSQGLGGSETQY
TRBV5-4	TRBJ2-7	ASSLHLAGGFEQY
TRBV6-2/TRBV6-3	TRBJ2-5	ASSYTRKGLAGDWGETQY
TRBV7-2	TRBJ1-6	ASSSRRQGGPLH
TRBV3-1	TRBJ2-5	ASRSGLAGTYQETQY
TRBV9	TRBJ2-5	ASSRIGTSQETQY
TRBV7-9	TRBJ1-2	ASSLSTSTVLNYGYT
TRBV12-3/TRBV12-4	TRBJ2-1	ASSGTSESNEQF
TRBV7-2	TRBJ2-1	ASSLARDADEQF